Listed here are 2 T cell receptor beta chains from one sample, sequenced in a study of shared clonotypes between healthy human individuals. Clones were sequenced by immunoSEQ multiplex PCR, and TCRdb holds only the in-frame ones, with some missing. The table includes a few hundred thousand clones, roughly 97% detected once. The sequencing input was naive CD4+ T cells sorted from blood. As for subset: CD45RA+ positively selected. Every receptor here comes from a woman in her 30s in good health.

The chain carries TRBV18 and TRBJ1-3, with TRBD1 matching 10 bases. The CDR3 contains 18 residues. With 0 bases clipped from V and 4 bases from J, the junction kept 9 bases outside the gene matches. Germline CDR1 is KGHSH and CDR2 is LQKENI. CDR3 amino acids: CASSPPGQGPFGGNTIYF. The CDR3 DNA is TGTGCCAGCTCACCACCGGGACAGGGGCCCTTCGGGGGAAACACCATATATTTT.

The chain carries TRBV28 and TRBJ1-1, with 7 nucleotides matching TRBD1. Germline values: CDR1 MDHEN, CDR2 SYDVKM. The V and J ends lost 3 bases and 2 bases, in that order; junction bases with no gene match: 3. The CDR3 extends over 14 amino acids. The CDR3 loop is CASSFRGRNTEAFF. The CDR3 DNA is TGTGCCAGCAGTTTTAGGGGGCGTAACACTGAAGCTTTCTTT.